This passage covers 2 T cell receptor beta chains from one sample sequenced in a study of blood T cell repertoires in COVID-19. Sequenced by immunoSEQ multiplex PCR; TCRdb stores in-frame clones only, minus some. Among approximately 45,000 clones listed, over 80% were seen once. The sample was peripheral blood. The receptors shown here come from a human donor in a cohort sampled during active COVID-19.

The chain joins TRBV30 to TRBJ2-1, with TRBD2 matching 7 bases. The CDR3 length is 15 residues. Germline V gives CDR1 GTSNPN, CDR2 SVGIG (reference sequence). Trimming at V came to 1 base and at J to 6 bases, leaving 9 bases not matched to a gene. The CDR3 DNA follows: TGTGCCTGGAGTGAGGGAACGGGAGGTAGCAATGAGCAGTTCTTC. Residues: CAWSEGTGGSNEQFF.

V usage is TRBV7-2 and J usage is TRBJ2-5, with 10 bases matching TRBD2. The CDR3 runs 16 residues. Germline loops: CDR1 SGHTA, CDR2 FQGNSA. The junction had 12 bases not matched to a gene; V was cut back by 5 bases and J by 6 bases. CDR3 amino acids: CASSPSGGAGGKTQYF. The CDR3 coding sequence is TGTGCCAGCAGCCCGAGCGGTGGAGCGGGAGGGAAGACCCAGTACTTC.